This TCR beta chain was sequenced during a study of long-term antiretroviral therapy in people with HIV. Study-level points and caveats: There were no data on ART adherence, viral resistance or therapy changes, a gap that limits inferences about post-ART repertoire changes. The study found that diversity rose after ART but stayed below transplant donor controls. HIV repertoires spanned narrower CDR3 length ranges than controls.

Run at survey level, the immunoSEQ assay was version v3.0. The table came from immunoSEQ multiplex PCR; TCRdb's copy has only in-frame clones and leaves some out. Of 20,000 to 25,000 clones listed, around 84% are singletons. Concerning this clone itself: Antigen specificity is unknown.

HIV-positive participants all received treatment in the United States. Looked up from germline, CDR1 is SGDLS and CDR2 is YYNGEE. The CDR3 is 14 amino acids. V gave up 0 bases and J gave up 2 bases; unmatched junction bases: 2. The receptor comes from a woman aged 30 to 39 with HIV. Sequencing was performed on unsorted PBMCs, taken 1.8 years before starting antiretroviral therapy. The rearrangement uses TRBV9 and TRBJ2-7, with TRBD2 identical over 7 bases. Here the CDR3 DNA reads TGTGCCAGCAGCGTAGGGGCGGGGGCCTACGAGCAGTACTTC. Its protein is CASSVGAGAYEQYF.